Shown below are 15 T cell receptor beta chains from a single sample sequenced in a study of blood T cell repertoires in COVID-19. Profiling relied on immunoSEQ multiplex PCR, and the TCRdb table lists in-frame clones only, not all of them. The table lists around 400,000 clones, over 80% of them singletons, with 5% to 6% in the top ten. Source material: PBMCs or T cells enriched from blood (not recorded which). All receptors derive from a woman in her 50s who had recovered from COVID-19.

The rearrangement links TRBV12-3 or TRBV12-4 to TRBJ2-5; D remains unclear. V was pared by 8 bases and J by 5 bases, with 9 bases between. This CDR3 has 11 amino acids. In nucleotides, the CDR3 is TGTGCCAGCGCTTCGCGTGAGACCCAGTACTTC. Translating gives CASASRETQYF.

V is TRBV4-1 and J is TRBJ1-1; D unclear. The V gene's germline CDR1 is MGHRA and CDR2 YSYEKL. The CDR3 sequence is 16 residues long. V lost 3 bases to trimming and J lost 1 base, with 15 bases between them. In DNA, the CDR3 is TGCGCCAGCAGCCATATCGGGAGGGAAAAGAACACTGAAGCTTTCTTT. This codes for CASSHIGREKNTEAFF.

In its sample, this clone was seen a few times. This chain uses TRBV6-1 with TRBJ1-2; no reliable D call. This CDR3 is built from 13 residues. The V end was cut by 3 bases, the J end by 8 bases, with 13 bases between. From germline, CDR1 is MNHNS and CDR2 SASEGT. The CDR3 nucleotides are TGTGCCAGCAGTGAGGTTCGAGGAGGGGGCTACACCTTC. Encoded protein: CASSEVRGGGYTF.

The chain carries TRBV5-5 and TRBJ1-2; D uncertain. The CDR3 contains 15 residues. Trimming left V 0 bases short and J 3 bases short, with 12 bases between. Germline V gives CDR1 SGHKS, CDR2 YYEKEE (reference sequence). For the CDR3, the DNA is TGTGCCAGCAGCTTGGGAGGCGGCCCTGACTATGGCTACACCTTC. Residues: CASSLGGGPDYGYTF.

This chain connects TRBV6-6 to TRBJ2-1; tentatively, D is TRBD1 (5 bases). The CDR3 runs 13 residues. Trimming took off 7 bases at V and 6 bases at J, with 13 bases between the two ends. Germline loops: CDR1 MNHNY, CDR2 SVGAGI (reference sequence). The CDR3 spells CASTPRQPNEQFF. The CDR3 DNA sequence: TGTGCCAGCACCCCCCGACAGCCCAATGAGCAGTTCTTC.

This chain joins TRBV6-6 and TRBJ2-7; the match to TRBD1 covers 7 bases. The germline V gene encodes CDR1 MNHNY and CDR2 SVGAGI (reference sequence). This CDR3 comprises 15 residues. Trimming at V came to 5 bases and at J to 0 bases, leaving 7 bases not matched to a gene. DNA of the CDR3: TGTGCCAGCAGTAATACCGGGACAGTCTCCTACGAGCAGTACTTC. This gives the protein CASSNTGTVSYEQYF.

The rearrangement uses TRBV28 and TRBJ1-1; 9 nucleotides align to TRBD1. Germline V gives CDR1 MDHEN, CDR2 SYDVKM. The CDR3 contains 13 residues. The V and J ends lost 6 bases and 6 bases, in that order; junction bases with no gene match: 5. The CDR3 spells CASREQGAPEAFF. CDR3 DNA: TGTGCCAGCAGAGAACAGGGGGCTCCTGAAGCTTTCTTT.

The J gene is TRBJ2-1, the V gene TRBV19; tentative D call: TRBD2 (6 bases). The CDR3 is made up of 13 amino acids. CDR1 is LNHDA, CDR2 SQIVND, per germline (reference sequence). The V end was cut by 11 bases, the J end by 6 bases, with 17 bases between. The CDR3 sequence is CAVSRSGANEQFF. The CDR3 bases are TGTGCCGTAAGTCGTAGCGGAGCCAATGAGCAGTTCTTC.

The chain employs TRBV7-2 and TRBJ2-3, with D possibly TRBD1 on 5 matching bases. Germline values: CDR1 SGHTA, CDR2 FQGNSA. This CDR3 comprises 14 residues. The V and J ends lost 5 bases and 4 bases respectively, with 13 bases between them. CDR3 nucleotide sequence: TGTGCCAGCAGCCCCAGGGTTTTCCCAGATACGCAGTATTTT. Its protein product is CASSPRVFPDTQYF.

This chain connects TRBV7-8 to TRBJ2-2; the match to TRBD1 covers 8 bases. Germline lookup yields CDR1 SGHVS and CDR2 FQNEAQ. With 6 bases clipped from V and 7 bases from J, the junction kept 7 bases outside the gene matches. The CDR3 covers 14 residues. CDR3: CASRPRGQSGELFF. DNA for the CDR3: TGTGCCAGCAGACCCAGGGGGCAGAGCGGGGAGCTGTTTTTT. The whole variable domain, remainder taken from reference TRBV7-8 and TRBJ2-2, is GAGVSQSPRYKVAKRGQDVALRCDPISGHVSLFWYQQALGQGPEFLTYFQNEAQLDKSGLPSDRFFAERPEGSVSTLKIQRTQQEDSAVYLCASRPRGQSGELFFGEGSRLTVL.

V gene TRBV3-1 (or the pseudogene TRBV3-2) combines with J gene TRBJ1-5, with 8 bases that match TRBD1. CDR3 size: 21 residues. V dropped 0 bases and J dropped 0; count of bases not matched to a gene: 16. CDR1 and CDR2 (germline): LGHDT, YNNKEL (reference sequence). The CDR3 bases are TGTGCCAGCAGCCAAGATCAGGCGGGACAGGAAAGCCCCTATAGCAATCAGCCCCAGCATTTT. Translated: CASSQDQAGQESPYSNQPQHF.

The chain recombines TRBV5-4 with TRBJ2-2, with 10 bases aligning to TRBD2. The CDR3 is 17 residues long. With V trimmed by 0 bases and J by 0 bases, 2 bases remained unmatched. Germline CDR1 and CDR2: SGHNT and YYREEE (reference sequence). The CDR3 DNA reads TGTGCCAGCAGCTTGGACCTAGCGGGAGCGAACACCGGGGAGCTGTTTTTT. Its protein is CASSLDLAGANTGELFF.

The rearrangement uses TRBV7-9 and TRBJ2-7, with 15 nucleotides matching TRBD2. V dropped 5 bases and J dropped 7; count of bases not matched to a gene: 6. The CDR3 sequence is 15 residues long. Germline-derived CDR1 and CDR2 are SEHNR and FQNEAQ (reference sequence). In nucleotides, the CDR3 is TGTGCCAGCAGCCCCTCCGGGACTAGCGGGAGGGAGCAGTACTTC. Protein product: CASSPSGTSGREQYF. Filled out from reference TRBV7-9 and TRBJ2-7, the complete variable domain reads DTGVSQNPRHKITKRGQNVTFRCDPISEHNRLYWYRQTLGQGPEFLTYFQNEAQLEKSRLLSDRFSAERPKGSFSTLEIQRTEQGDSAMYLCASSPSGTSGREQYFGPGTRLTVT.

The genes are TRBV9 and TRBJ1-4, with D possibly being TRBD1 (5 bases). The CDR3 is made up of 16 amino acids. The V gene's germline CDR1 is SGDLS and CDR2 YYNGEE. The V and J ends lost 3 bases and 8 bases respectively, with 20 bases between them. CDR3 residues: CASSAYDSEGLEKLFF. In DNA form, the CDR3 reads TGTGCCAGCAGCGCTTACGACAGCGAAGGTCTCGAAAAACTGTTTTTT.

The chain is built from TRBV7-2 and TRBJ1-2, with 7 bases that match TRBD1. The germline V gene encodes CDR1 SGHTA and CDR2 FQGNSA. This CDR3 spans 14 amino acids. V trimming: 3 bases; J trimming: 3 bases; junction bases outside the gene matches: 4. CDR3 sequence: CASSFTGDDYGYTF. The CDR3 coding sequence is TGTGCCAGCAGCTTCACAGGGGACGACTATGGCTACACCTTC.